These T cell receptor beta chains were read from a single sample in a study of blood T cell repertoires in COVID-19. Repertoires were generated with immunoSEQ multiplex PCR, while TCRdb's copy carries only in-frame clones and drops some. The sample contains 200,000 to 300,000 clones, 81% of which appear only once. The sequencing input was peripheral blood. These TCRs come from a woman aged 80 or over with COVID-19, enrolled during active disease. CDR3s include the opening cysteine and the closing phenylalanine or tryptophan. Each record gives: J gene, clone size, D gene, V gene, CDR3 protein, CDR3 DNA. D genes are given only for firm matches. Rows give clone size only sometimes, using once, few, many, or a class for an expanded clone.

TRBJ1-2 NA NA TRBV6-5 CASGQAINYGYTF TGTGCCAGCGGGCAGGCAATTAACTATGGCTACACCTTC
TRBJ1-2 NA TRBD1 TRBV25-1 CASSDRDRGGYTF TGTGCCAGCTCGGACAGGGATCGGGGTGGCTACACCTTC
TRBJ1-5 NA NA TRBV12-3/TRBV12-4 CASSFQGLPQHF TGTGCCAGCAGTTTTCAGGGCCTTCCCCAGCATTTT
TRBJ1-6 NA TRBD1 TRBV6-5 CASSYEGAVNSPLHF TGTGCCAGCAGTTACGAGGGGGCAGTTAACTCACCCCTCCACTTT
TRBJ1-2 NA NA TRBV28 CASGILRGPYGYTF TGTGCCAGCGGAATCCTCAGGGGCCCCTATGGCTACACCTTC
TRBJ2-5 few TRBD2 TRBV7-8 CASSPGTSGRAETQYF TGTGCCAGCAGCCCGGGTACTAGCGGGAGGGCTGAGACCCAGTACTTC
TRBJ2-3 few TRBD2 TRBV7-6 CASSRFPGTSLRSSTDTQYF TGTGCCAGCAGTCGTTTCCCCGGGACTAGCCTTCGTTCTAGCACAGATACGCAGTATTTT
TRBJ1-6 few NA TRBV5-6 CASSAGRRNSPLHF TGTGCCAGCAGCGCCGGGAGGAGGAATTCACCCCTCCACTTT
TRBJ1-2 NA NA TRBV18 CASSQGQSNYGYTF TGTGCCAGCTCACAAGGACAGTCCAACTATGGCTACACCTTC
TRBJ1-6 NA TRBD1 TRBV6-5 CASTRDRGLSPLHF TGTGCCAGCACCAGGGACAGGGGGCTTTCACCCCTCCACTTT
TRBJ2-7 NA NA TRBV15 CATSSNTPYEQYF TGTGCCACCAGCAGTAACACCCCGTACGAGCAGTACTTC
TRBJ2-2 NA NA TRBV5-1 CASGAGTLNTGELFF TGCGCCAGCGGGGCCGGGACTCTGAACACCGGGGAGCTGTTTTTT
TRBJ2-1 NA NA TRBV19 CASSIDPRSSYNEQFF TGTGCCAGTAGTATAGATCCCCGGAGCTCCTACAATGAGCAGTTCTTC
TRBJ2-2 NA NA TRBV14 CASSLEAPMPGGELFF TGTGCCAGCAGTCTAGAGGCCCCTATGCCGGGCGGGGAGCTGTTTTTT
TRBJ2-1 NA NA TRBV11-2 CASGQSSYNEQFF TGTGCCTCTGGACAGAGCTCCTACAATGAGCAGTTCTTC
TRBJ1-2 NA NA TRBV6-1 CASSDDTYGYTF TGTGCCAGCAGTGATGATACATATGGCTACACCTTC
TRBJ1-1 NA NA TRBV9 CASSARDILGDTEAFF TGTGCCAGCAGCGCCCGGGACATACTAGGGGACACTGAAGCTTTCTTT
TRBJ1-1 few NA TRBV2 CASSRGWRNTEAFF TGTGCCAGCAGCCGTGGGTGGAGGAACACTGAAGCTTTCTTT
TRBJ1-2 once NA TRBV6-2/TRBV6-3 CASSPGQFGYTF TGTGCCAGCAGTCCCGGACAGTTTGGCTACACCTTC
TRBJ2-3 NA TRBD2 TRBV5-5 CASSSPREGNTQYF TGTGCCAGCAGCTCACCACGGGAGGGGAATACGCAGTATTTT
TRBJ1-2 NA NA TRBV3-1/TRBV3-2 CASSRPGGTIYGYTF TGTGCCAGCAGCCGCCCTGGGGGGACGATCTATGGCTACACCTTC
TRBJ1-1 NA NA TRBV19 CASRSHGNTEAFF TGTGCCAGTAGATCTCACGGGAACACTGAAGCTTTCTTT
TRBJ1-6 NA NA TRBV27 CATPFSQGDNSPLHF TGTGCCACTCCGTTCTCTCAGGGTGATAATTCACCCCTCCACTTT
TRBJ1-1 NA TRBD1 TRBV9 CASSVGQGRRGNTEAFF TGTGCCAGCAGCGTCGGACAGGGAAGACGAGGGAACACTGAAGCTTTCTTT
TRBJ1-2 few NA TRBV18 CASSPLDTGSLNYGYTF TGTGCCAGCTCACCGCTCGATACAGGGAGTTTGAACTATGGCTACACCTTC
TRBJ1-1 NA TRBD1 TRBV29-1 CSVHRGLDTEAFF TGCAGCGTTCACAGGGGGCTCGACACTGAAGCTTTCTTT
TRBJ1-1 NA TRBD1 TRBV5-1 CASSSGQGLMNTEAFF TGCGCCAGCAGCTCCGGACAGGGATTAATGAACACTGAAGCTTTCTTT
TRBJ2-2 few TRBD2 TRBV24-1 CATSDSRRGANTGELFF TGTGCCACCAGTGATTCCCGGCGGGGGGCGAACACCGGGGAGCTGTTTTTT
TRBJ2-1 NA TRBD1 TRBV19 CASNADRGNEQFF TGTGCCAGTAATGCGGACAGGGGAAATGAGCAGTTCTTC
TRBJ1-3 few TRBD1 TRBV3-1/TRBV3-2 CASRPGQSSGNTIYF TGTGCCAGCAGGCCGGGACAGAGCTCTGGAAACACCATATATTTT
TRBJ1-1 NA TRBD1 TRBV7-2 CASSYSGGNTEAFF TGTGCCAGCAGCTATTCAGGGGGAAACACTGAAGCTTTCTTT
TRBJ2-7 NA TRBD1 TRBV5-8 CASSPGPTGGFLEQYF TGTGCCAGCAGCCCCGGCCCAACAGGGGGATTCCTAGAGCAGTACTTC
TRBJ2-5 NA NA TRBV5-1 CASSLDSNSQLLHF TGCGCCAGCAGCTTGGATTCGAACAGTCAACTTCTCCACTTC
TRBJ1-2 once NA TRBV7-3 CASSLYGGGEPYGYTF TGTGCCAGCAGCTTATATGGGGGCGGCGAGCCCTATGGCTACACCTTC
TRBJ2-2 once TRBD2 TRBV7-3 CASSRGTSGTTGELFF TGTGCCAGCAGCCGCGGGACTAGCGGGACCACCGGGGAGCTGTTTTTT
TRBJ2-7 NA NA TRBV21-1 CASSPTEVRAHEQYF TGTGCCAGCAGTCCCACCGAAGTCAGGGCCCACGAGCAGTACTTC
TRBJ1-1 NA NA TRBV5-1 CASSFLSVGGTEAFF TGCGCCAGCAGCTTTCTATCTGTCGGGGGCACTGAAGCTTTCTTT
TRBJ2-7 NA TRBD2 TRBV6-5 CASKETGGYEQYF TGTGCCAGCAAGGAGACGGGAGGTTACGAGCAGTACTTC
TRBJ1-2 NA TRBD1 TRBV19 CASRRQGEPYGYTF TGTGCCAGTAGGCGACAGGGAGAACCCTATGGCTACACCTTC
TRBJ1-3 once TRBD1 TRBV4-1 CASSQTGGPGNTIYF TGCGCCAGCAGCCAGACAGGGGGTCCGGGAAACACCATATATTTT
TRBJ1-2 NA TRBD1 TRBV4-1 CASSQTGTETYGYTF TGCGCCAGCAGCCAGACCGGGACAGAAACCTATGGCTACACCTTC
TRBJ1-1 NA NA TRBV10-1 CASILGGVRTEAFF TGCGCCAGCATCTTGGGGGGAGTTAGGACTGAAGCTTTCTTT
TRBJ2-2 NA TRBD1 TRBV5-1 CASSGQGGTGELFF TGCGCCAGCAGCGGACAGGGTGGCACCGGGGAGCTGTTTTTT
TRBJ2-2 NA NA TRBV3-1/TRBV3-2 CASSQDPKRVKGDTGELFF TGTGCCAGCAGCCAAGATCCGAAACGTGTGAAGGGGGACACCGGGGAGCTGTTTTTT
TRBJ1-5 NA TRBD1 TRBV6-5 CASSYRGTGSNQPQHF TGTGCCAGCAGTTACCGCGGGACAGGGAGTAATCAGCCCCAGCATTTT
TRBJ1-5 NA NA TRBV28 CASSFYDRINQPQHF TGTGCCAGCAGTTTCTACGACAGAATCAATCAGCCCCAGCATTTT
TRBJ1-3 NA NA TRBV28 CASSPSTGSRNTIYF TGTGCCAGCAGTCCTTCCACAGGTTCGAGGAACACCATATATTTT
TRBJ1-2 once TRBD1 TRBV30 CAWSSGTGGPYGYTF TGTGCCTGGAGTTCCGGGACAGGGGGTCCCTATGGCTACACCTTC
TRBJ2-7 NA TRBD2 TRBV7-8 CASSRLAGGQNYEQYF TGTGCCAGCAGCCGACTAGCGGGAGGGCAAAACTACGAGCAGTACTTC